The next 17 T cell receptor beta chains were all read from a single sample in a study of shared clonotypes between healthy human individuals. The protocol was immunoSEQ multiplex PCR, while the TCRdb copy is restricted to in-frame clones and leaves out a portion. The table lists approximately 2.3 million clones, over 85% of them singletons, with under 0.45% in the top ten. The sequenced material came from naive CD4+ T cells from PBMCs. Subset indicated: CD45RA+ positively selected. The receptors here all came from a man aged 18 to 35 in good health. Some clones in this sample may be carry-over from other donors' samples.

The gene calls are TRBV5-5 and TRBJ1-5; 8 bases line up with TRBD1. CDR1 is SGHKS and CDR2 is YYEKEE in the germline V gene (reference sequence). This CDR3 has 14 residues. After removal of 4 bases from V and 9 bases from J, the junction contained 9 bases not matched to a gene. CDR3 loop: CASSLGTGLGPQHF. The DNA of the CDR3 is TGTGCCAGCAGCCTAGGGACAGGCTTAGGGCCCCAGCATTTT. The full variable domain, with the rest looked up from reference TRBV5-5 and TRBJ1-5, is DAGVTQSPTHLIKTRGQQVTLRCSPISGHKSVSWYQQVLGQGPQFIFQYYEKEERGRGNFPDRFSARQFPNYSSELNVNALLLGDSALYLCASSLGTGLGPQHFGDGTRLSIL.

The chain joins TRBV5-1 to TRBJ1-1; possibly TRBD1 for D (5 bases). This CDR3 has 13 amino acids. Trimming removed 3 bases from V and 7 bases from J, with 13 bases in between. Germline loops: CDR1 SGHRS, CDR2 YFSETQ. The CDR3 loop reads CASSYELRGEAFF. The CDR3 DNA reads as TGCGCCAGCAGCTATGAGCTTAGGGGTGAAGCTTTCTTT.

CDR3 sequence: CASSLRWTGGSHEQYF. CDR3 bases: TGTGCCAGCAGTTTAAGGTGGACAGGGGGGAGTCACGAGCAGTACTTC. The rearrangement links TRBV27 to TRBJ2-7, with 10 bases that match TRBD1. Germline CDR1 is MNHEY and CDR2 is SMNVEV (reference sequence). This CDR3 comprises 16 residues. J was trimmed by 5 bases and V by 2 bases; bases with no gene match: 9.

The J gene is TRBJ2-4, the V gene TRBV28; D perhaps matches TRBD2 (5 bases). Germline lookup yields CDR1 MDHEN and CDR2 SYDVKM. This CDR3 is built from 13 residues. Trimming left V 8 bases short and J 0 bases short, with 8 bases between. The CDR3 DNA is TGTGCCAGCTATGGAGGAGCCAAAAACATTCAGTACTTC. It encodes CASYGGAKNIQYF.

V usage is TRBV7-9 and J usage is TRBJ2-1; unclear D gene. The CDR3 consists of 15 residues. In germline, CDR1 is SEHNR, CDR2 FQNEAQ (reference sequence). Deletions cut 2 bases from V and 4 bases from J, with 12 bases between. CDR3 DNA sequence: TGTGCCAGCAGCTTAAGGGCAGGACCGTACAATGAGCAGTTCTTC. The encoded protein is CASSLRAGPYNEQFF.

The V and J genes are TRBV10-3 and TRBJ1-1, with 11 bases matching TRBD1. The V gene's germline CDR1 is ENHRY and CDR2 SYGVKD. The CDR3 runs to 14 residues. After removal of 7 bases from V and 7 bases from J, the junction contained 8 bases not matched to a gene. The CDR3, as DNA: TGTGCCATCAACCGAGGACAGGGGGCCTATGAAGCTTTCTTT. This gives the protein CAINRGQGAYEAFF.

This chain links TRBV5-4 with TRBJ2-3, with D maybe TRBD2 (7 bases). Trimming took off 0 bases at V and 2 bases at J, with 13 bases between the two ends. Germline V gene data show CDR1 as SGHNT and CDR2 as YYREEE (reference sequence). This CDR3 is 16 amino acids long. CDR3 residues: CASSLGLGGVTDTQYF. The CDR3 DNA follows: TGTGCCAGCAGCTTGGGACTAGGGGGGGTCACAGATACGCAGTATTTT.

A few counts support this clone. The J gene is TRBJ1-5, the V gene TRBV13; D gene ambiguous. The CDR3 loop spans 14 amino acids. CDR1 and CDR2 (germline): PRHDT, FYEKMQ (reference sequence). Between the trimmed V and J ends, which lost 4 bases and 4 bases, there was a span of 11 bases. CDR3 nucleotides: TGTGCCAGCAGCTCAGTCCAGAGGAATCAGCCCCAGCATTTT. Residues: CASSSVQRNQPQHF.

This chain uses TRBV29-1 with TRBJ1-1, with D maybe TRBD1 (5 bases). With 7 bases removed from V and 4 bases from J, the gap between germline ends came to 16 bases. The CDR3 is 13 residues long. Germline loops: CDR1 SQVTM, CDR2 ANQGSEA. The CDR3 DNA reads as TGCAGCGCGAACCTAGCGGGGGGCACTGAAGCTTTCTTT. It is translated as CSANLAGGTEAFF.

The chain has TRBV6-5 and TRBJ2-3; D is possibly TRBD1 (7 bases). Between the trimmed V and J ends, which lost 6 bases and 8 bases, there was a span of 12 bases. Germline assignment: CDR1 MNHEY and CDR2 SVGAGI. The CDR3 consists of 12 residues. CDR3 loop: CASRLQGGTQYF. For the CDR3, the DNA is TGTGCCAGCAGGCTCCAGGGGGGTACGCAGTATTTT.

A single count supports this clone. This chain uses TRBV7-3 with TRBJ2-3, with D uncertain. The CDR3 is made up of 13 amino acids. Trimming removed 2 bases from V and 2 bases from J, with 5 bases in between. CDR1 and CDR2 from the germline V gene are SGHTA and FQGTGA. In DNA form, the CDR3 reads TGTGCCAGCAGCTTAGCCCCCACAGATACGCAGTATTTT. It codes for CASSLAPTDTQYF. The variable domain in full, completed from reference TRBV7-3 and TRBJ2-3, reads GAGVSQTPSNKVTEKGKYVELRCDPISGHTALYWYRQSLGQGPEFLIYFQGTGAADDSGLPNDRFFAVRPEGSVSTLKIQRTERGDSAVYLCASSLAPTDTQYFGPGTRLTVL.

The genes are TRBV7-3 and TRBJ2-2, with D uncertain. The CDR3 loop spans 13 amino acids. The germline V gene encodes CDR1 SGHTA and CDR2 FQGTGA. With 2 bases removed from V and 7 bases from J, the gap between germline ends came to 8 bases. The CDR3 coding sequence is TGTGCCAGCAGCTTAGGTACTCTCGGGGAGCTGTTTTTT. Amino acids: CASSLGTLGELFF.

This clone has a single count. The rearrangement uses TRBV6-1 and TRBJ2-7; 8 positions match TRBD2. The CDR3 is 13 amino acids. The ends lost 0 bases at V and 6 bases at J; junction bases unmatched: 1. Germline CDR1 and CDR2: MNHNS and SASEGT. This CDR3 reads CASSEASGGEQYF. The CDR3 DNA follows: TGTGCCAGCAGTGAAGCGAGCGGGGGCGAGCAGTACTTC.

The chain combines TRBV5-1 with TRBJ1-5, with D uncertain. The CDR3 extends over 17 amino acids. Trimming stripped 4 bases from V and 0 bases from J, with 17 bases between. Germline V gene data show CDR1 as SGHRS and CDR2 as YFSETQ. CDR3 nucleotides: TGCGCCAGCAGCCCGGACGGAGGTCTGTATAGCAATCAGCCCCAGCATTTT. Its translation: CASSPDGGLYSNQPQHF.

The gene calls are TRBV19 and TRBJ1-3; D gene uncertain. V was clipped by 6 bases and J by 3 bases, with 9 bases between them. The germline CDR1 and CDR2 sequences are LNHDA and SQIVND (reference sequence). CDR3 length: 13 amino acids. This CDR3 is CASSLGNGNTIYF. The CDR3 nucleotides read TGTGCCAGTAGCTTGGGAAATGGAAACACCATATATTTT.

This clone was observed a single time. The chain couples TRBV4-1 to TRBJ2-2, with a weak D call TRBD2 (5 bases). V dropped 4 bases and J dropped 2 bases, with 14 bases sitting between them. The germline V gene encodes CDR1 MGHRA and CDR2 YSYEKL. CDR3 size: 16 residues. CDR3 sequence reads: CASSLLSPGNTGELFF. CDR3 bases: TGCGCCAGCAGCCTCCTATCACCGGGAAACACCGGGGAGCTGTTTTTT.

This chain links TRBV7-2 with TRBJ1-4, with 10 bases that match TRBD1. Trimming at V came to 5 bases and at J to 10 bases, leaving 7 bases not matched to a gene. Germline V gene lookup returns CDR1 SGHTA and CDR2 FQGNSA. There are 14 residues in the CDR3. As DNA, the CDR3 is TGTGCCAGCAGCCCCAGGACAGGGGGTGGAAAACTGTTTTTT. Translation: CASSPRTGGGKLFF.